The next 21 T cell receptor beta chains were all read from a single sample in a study of blood T cell repertoires in COVID-19. Assay: immunoSEQ multiplex PCR; the TCRdb copy retains only in-frame clones and omits some. There are about 350,000 clones in the sample; roughly 87% occur only once, and over 0.8% lies in the top ten. Material: PBMCs or T cells enriched from blood (not recorded which). Source of these receptors: a woman aged 25 to 39 who had recovered from COVID-19.

This clone was seen once. The rearrangement uses TRBV23-1 and TRBJ1-1; D is uncertain. TRBV23-1 carries the ORF label, with uncertain function. V was shortened by 4 bases and J by 7 bases, with 19 bases between the two germline ends. The CDR3 is made up of 15 amino acids. The CDR3 reads CASSPLSGKLLEAFF. The DNA of the CDR3 is TGCGCCAGCAGTCCGCTATCGGGGAAATTACTTGAAGCTTTCTTT.

The V and J genes are TRBV7-2 and TRBJ2-5; TRBD2 agrees at 8 bases. Looked up from germline, CDR1 is SGHTA and CDR2 is FQGNSA. There are 15 residues in the CDR3. V was clipped by 0 bases and J by 5 bases; unmatched bases: 5. The CDR3 region has the DNA TGTGCCAGCAGCTTAGCCGGGGGGGCCTCTGAGACCCAGTACTTC. It encodes CASSLAGGASETQYF.

The chain has TRBV7-2 and TRBJ2-2, with TRBD1 matching 10 bases. CDR1 and CDR2 from the germline V gene are SGHTA and FQGNSA. V trimming: 1 base; J trimming: 10 bases; junction bases outside the gene matches: 6. CDR3 length: 15 amino acids. The CDR3 sequence: CASSLGGTGEEELFF. The CDR3 region has the DNA TGTGCCAGCAGCTTAGGTGGGACAGGGGAAGAGGAGCTGTTTTTT.

In its sample, this clone was seen once. The rearrangement joins TRBV11-2 to TRBJ1-5; TRBD1 matches 12 bases. The CDR3 is made up of 17 amino acids. The germline gives CDR1 SGHAT, CDR2 FQNNGV. V was pared by 0 bases and J by 6 bases, with 6 bases of the junction left unmatched. The CDR3 loop reads CASSLEGQGALTQPQHF. The CDR3 coding sequence is TGTGCCAGCAGCTTAGAGGGACAGGGGGCGCTGACTCAGCCCCAGCATTTT.

This chain joins TRBV28 and TRBJ1-2; a possible D gene is TRBD1 (6 bases). Germline V gene data show CDR1 as MDHEN and CDR2 as SYDVKM. The CDR3 runs to 15 residues. V was clipped by 3 bases and J by 0 bases, with 11 bases between them. CDR3 region: CASSLSTGTNYGYTF. The CDR3, as DNA: TGTGCCAGCAGTTTGTCCACAGGGACTAACTATGGCTACACCTTC.

The CDR3 DNA reads as TGTGCCAGCAGCTTCAGGACAGGGGGCAGCTTCATGAACACTGAAGCTTTCTTT. Amino acid sequence: CASSFRTGGSFMNTEAFF. The J gene is TRBJ1-1, the V gene TRBV5-6, with 11 bases aligning to TRBD1. CDR1 and CDR2 from the germline V gene are SGHDT and YYEEEE. CDR3 size: 18 residues. V lost 2 bases and J lost 0; bases outside the gene matches: 9.

The rearrangement joins TRBV30 to TRBJ2-2; 7 bases match TRBD1. CDR1 and CDR2 (germline): GTSNPN, SVGIG (reference sequence). V shed 2 bases and J 0 bases; nucleotides not matched to a gene: 6. The CDR3 consists of 16 residues. Here the CDR3 DNA reads TGTGCCTGGAGTACAGGGGTTCCCTCGAACACCGGGGAGCTGTTTTTT. Residues: CAWSTGVPSNTGELFF.

The rearrangement uses TRBV4-1 and TRBJ1-3, with D hard to call. The V and J ends lost 0 bases and 2 bases respectively, with 11 bases between them. CDR3 length equals 16 residues. Looked up from germline, CDR1 is MGHRA and CDR2 is YSYEKL. The CDR3 loop reads CASSQEGRLTGNTIYF. The CDR3 nucleotides read TGCGCCAGCAGCCAAGAGGGCCGATTGACTGGAAACACCATATATTTT.

The genes are TRBV6-2 or TRBV6-3 and TRBJ2-4; the D gene is possibly TRBD2 (6 bases). The CDR3 has 13 amino acids. CDR1 and CDR2 (germline): MNHEY, SVGEGT. V was trimmed by 2 bases and J by 6 bases, leaving 8 bases between them. The CDR3 is CASSYLSGNIQYF. As DNA, the CDR3 is TGTGCCAGCAGTTACCTTAGCGGAAACATTCAGTACTTC.

The chain couples TRBV7-2 to TRBJ1-2; 7 positions agree with TRBD1. Per the germline V gene, CDR1 is SGHTA and CDR2 is FQGNSA. The V segment lost 2 bases and the J segment 4 bases; nucleotides outside the gene matches: 10. CDR3 length equals 16 residues. This chain's CDR3 is CASSLRQGVFVYGYTF. The CDR3 DNA sequence: TGTGCCAGCAGCTTACGGCAGGGGGTGTTTGTCTATGGCTACACCTTC.

This clone was observed a few times. The genes are TRBV11-2 and TRBJ2-3; D is undetermined. CDR1 is SGHAT, CDR2 FQNNGV, per germline. V was clipped by 7 bases and J by 1 base, with 18 bases between them. This CDR3 is built from 16 residues. Written as DNA, the CDR3 is TGTGCCAGCAACCGCCCGCGGCTGTTGGGCACAGATACGCAGTATTTT. It encodes CASNRPRLLGTDTQYF.

This sequence joins TRBV2 and TRBJ1-4; D uncertain. V was pared by 2 bases and J by 0 bases, with 13 bases between. Per the germline V gene, CDR1 is SNHLY and CDR2 is FYNNEI. The CDR3 is 17 residues long. CDR3: CASSEFWQAATNEKLFF. Here the CDR3 DNA reads TGTGCCAGCAGTGAATTTTGGCAGGCTGCAACTAATGAAAAACTGTTTTTT.

The chain carries TRBV10-3 and TRBJ1-1, with D maybe TRBD1 (5 bases). Deletions cut 2 bases from V and 1 base from J, with 11 bases between. CDR1 and CDR2 (germline): ENHRY, SYGVKD. This CDR3 is 15 amino acids long. The CDR3 is CAISEGPGRNTEAFF. CDR3 coding DNA: TGTGCCATCAGTGAGGGCCCAGGGCGGAACACTGAAGCTTTCTTT.

This chain uses TRBV2 with TRBJ1-3; 7 nucleotides line up with TRBD1. Trimming took 4 bases from V and 4 from J; bases not matched to a gene: 4. CDR1 and CDR2 from the germline V gene are SNHLY and FYNNEI. The CDR3 consists of 14 residues. CDR3 sequence reads: CASSAQGGGNTIYF. The CDR3 DNA reads TGTGCCAGCAGTGCTCAGGGGGGAGGAAACACCATATATTTT.

CDR3: CASSQGTSGGLVRTQYF. The CDR3 nucleotides are TGTGCCAGCAGCCAAGGGACTAGCGGGGGACTCGTTAGGACCCAGTACTTC. The chain carries TRBV14 and TRBJ2-5, with 13 bases aligning to TRBD2. Germline V gene sequence: CDR1 SGHDN, CDR2 FVKESK. V gave up 1 base and J gave up 7 bases; unmatched junction bases: 9. The CDR3 consists of 17 residues.

Written as DNA, the CDR3 is TGTGCCACCAGCGCGGGGAGAAATGAAAAACTGTTTTTT. Translation gives CATSAGRNEKLFF. The chain recombines TRBV15 with TRBJ1-4; D gene ambiguous. The germline gives CDR1 LNHNV, CDR2 YYDKDF (reference sequence). Deletions cut 5 bases from V and 5 bases from J, with 9 bases between. The CDR3 sequence is 13 residues long.

The rearrangement links TRBV6-1 to TRBJ2-3; D not certain. Deletions cut 3 bases from V and 4 bases from J, with 8 bases between. The CDR3 consists of 13 residues. Germline V gene data show CDR1 as MNHNS and CDR2 as SASEGT. The CDR3 spells CASSDQFSDTQYF. The CDR3, as DNA: TGTGCCAGCAGTGACCAGTTCTCAGATACGCAGTATTTT.

The chain uses TRBV7-9 and TRBJ2-5, with 10 nucleotides matching TRBD2. The CDR3 spans 14 residues. With 5 bases clipped from V and 14 bases from J, the junction kept 14 bases outside the gene matches. Germline values: CDR1 SEHNR, CDR2 FQNEAQ (reference sequence). For the CDR3, the DNA is TGTGCCAGCAGCATAAGCGGGGGGGCCCTAGCCTTATACTTC. Amino acids: CASSISGGALALYF. The complete variable domain, with remaining parts taken from reference TRBV7-9 and TRBJ2-5, reads DTGVSQNPRHKITKRGQNVTFRCDPISEHNRLYWYRQTLGQGPEFLTYFQNEAQLEKSRLLSDRFSAERPKGSFSTLEIQRTEQGDSAMYLCASSISGGALALYFGPGTRLLVL.

The rearrangement links TRBV7-9 to TRBJ1-2; tentatively, D is TRBD1 (6 bases). The V and J ends lost 5 bases and 4 bases respectively, with 14 bases between them. Germline lookup yields CDR1 SEHNR and CDR2 FQNEAQ (reference sequence). This CDR3 has 14 amino acids. The CDR3 nucleotides read TGTGCCAGCAGCGTATCAACAGGGATCTATGGCTACACCTTC. Residues: CASSVSTGIYGYTF. Looking up the rest from reference TRBV7-9 and TRBJ1-2 gives the full variable domain: DTGVSQNPRHKITKRGQNVTFRCDPISEHNRLYWYRQTLGQGPEFLTYFQNEAQLEKSRLLSDRFSAERPKGSFSTLEIQRTEQGDSAMYLCASSVSTGIYGYTFGSGTRLTVV.

This clone was counted a single time. The gene calls are TRBV28 and TRBJ1-1; 9 bases are a match to TRBD1. Per the germline V gene, CDR1 is MDHEN and CDR2 is SYDVKM. The CDR3 loop spans 15 amino acids. V gave up 4 bases and J gave up 1 base; unmatched junction bases: 4. The chain's CDR3 is CASSSLGQGNTEAFF. CDR3 nucleotides: TGTGCCAGCAGTTCCCTGGGACAGGGGAACACTGAAGCTTTCTTT.

The rearrangement uses TRBV7-2 and TRBJ1-4; TRBD1 matches 8 bases. CDR3 length: 14 amino acids. Germline CDR1 reads SGHTA; CDR2 reads FQGNSA. Trimming at V came to 1 base and at J to 10 bases, leaving 5 bases not matched to a gene. The CDR3: CASSLDPQGGKLFF. The CDR3 nucleotides read TGTGCCAGCAGCTTAGACCCACAGGGGGGAAAACTGTTTTTT.